One sample yielded the 26 T cell receptor beta chains listed below, sequenced in a study of T cells in localized non-small cell lung cancer. TCRdb's copy holds only in-frame clones and misses some; the assay was immunoSEQ multiplex PCR. The sample has about 1,000 clones, roughly 20% seen once; the top ten hold 20%. The material sequenced was normal lung tissue next to the tumor, taken before any cancer treatment. These receptors were collected from a male donor older than 55 with stage I lung adenocarcinoma.

In its sample, this clone was seen a few times. The rearrangement joins TRBV11-3 to TRBJ2-2; 12 bases fit TRBD2. Germline V CDR1 and CDR2: SGHNT, YENEEA. There are 16 residues in the CDR3. The V and J ends lost 3 bases and 6 bases, in that order; junction bases with no gene match: 5. The CDR3 protein is CASSFRLAGAAGELFF. CDR3 bases: TGTGCCAGCAGCTTCCGACTAGCGGGAGCGGCCGGGGAGCTGTTTTTT.

The V call is TRBV11-3, the J call TRBJ1-1, with TRBD1 as a possible D gene (5 bases). Between the trimmed V and J ends, which lost 0 bases and 4 bases, there was a span of 12 bases. Germline V gives CDR1 SGHNT, CDR2 YENEEA. The CDR3 is 15 residues long. CDR3 coding DNA: TGTGCCAGCAGCTTAGAGGAGGGGCTCGGCACTGAAGCTTTCTTT. It yields the protein CASSLEEGLGTEAFF.

The chain has TRBV19 and TRBJ1-5; the D gene is possibly TRBD1 (5 bases). Trimming removed 7 bases from V and 11 bases from J, with 18 bases in between. The CDR3 covers 13 residues. The V gene's germline CDR1 is LNHDA and CDR2 SQIVND (reference sequence). The CDR3 loop reads CASTDRFLGAQHF. DNA for the CDR3: TGTGCCAGTACCGATAGGTTTTTAGGGGCCCAGCATTTT.

By share of the sample, this clone is medium-sized. The chain links TRBV6-8 to TRBJ2-7, with D tentatively TRBD2 (5 bases). Germline V gene data show CDR1 as MNHGY and CDR2 as SAAAGT. There are 14 residues in the CDR3. V lost 5 bases and J lost 0, with 11 bases in between. CDR3 residues: CASSATGSSYEQYF. CDR3 bases: TGTGCCAGCAGTGCTACGGGGAGCTCCTACGAGCAGTACTTC.

This chain connects TRBV11-3 to TRBJ2-2; maybe TRBD2 (6 bases). Looked up from germline, CDR1 is SGHNT and CDR2 is YENEEA. V was pared by 1 base and J by 4 bases, with 10 bases between. There are 15 residues in the CDR3. The CDR3 DNA sequence: TGTGCCAGCAGCTTAGGGCGGGATGGCACCGGGGAGCTGTTTTTT. Translated, it gives CASSLGRDGTGELFF.

This clone was counted a few times. This sequence joins TRBV6-8 and TRBJ1-5, with TRBD1 identical over 7 bases. The V gene end was trimmed by 6 bases and the J gene end by 3 bases; junction bases not matched to a gene: 5. CDR3 length: 14 amino acids. In germline, CDR1 is MNHGY, CDR2 SAAAGT. The CDR3 protein is CASRPTGPNQPQHF. CDR3 sequence (DNA): TGTGCCAGCAGGCCGACAGGGCCCAATCAGCCCCAGCATTTT.

The chain carries TRBV6-8 and TRBJ1-1; D remains ambiguous. V was cut by 4 bases and J by 7 bases, with 16 bases left in between. This CDR3 has 14 amino acids. CDR1 is MNHGY, CDR2 SAAAGT, per germline. The CDR3 coding sequence is TGTGCCAGCAGTTTCACTAGGGAATTGGGTGAAGCTTTCTTT. It specifies CASSFTRELGEAFF.

This clone was counted between two and nine times. This rearrangement joins TRBV11-3 to TRBJ1-2, with 7 bases fitting TRBD1. V lost 4 bases, J lost 0 bases, and 14 bases stayed unmatched. The CDR3 extends over 18 amino acids. Germline V gene data show CDR1 as SGHNT and CDR2 as YENEEA. The DNA of the CDR3 is TGTGCCAGCAGCTCCGGGCCTCTTCTCGACAGGGCTAACTATGGCTACACCTTC. It codes for CASSSGPLLDRANYGYTF.

The chain couples TRBV6-7 to TRBJ2-6; D is possibly TRBD1 (6 bases). TRBV6-7 is reported as an ORF; its role is uncertain. This CDR3 has 17 residues. Trimming shortened V by 6 bases and J by 0 bases, and 15 bases separated the two germline ends. The CDR3 here is CASSRKTGFSGANVLTF. As DNA, the CDR3 is TGTGCCAGCAGCAGAAAGACAGGATTCTCTGGGGCCAACGTCCTGACTTTC.

This clone was seen a few times. The CDR3 DNA is TGTGCCAGCAGCTTGGCCCCTTGGACTAGCGGGTCCAACAATGAGCAGTTCTTC. Translation: CASSLAPWTSGSNNEQFF. This sequence joins TRBV11-3 and TRBJ2-1; TRBD2 matches at 11 bases. The CDR3 has 18 residues. Germline V gene lookup returns CDR1 SGHNT and CDR2 YENEEA. J lost 5 bases, V lost 3 bases, and 12 bases had no gene match.

This clone was observed a few times. V usage is TRBV6-8 and J usage is TRBJ1-2; 8 bases fit TRBD1. The CDR3 totals 16 residues. The V gene's germline CDR1 is MNHGY and CDR2 SAAAGT. Trimming took 2 bases from V and 2 from J; bases not matched to a gene: 7. The CDR3, as DNA: TGTGCCAGCAGTTACACCCGGACAGGGAGGAACTATGGCTACACCTTC. Translated: CASSYTRTGRNYGYTF.

The V gene is TRBV15, the J gene TRBJ2-3, with D possibly matching TRBD2 (5 bases). Germline loops: CDR1 LNHNV, CDR2 YYDKDF (reference sequence). The CDR3 runs to 15 residues. Trimming removed 0 bases from V and 5 bases from J, with 12 bases in between. This CDR3 is CATSRDRGVGDTQYF. The DNA for the CDR3 is TGTGCCACCAGCAGAGATCGGGGAGTCGGAGATACGCAGTATTTT.

This clone came up a few times. The CDR3 reads CASSVLSQSGELFF. CDR3 bases: TGTGCCAGCAGCGTACTCTCGCAATCCGGGGAGCTGTTTTTT. The V and J genes are TRBV9 and TRBJ2-2; no clear D. The CDR3 runs 14 residues. V was cut by 1 base and J by 6 bases, with 10 bases left in between. Germline V lookup: CDR1 SGDLS, CDR2 YYNGEE. Full variable domain (outside the CDR3, taken from reference TRBV9 and TRBJ2-2): DSGVTQTPKHLITATGQRVTLRCSPRSGDLSVYWYQQSLDQGLQFLIQYYNGEERAKGNILERFSAQQFPDLHSELNLSSLELGDSALYFCASSVLSQSGELFFGEGSRLTVL.

The chain employs TRBV25-1 and TRBJ2-1; 10 nucleotides line up with TRBD1. Trimming at V came to 3 bases and at J to 0 bases, leaving 2 bases not matched to a gene. Germline V gene sequence: CDR1 MGHDK, CDR2 SYGVNS. CDR3 length: 16 residues. For the CDR3, the DNA is TGTGCCAGCAGTGAGGACAGGGGGAGCTCCTACAATGAGCAGTTCTTC. This sequence encodes CASSEDRGSSYNEQFF.

The chain employs TRBV30 and TRBJ2-3; D ambiguous. Germline V gene lookup returns CDR1 GTSNPN and CDR2 SVGIG (reference sequence). V dropped 0 bases and J dropped 4 bases, with 5 bases sitting between them. This CDR3 has 12 residues. The CDR3 sequence is CAWSVGADTQYF. The DNA for the CDR3 is TGTGCCTGGAGTGTAGGAGCAGATACGCAGTATTTT.

The V and J genes are TRBV7-6 and TRBJ2-1; 10 bases are shared with TRBD2. The V and J ends lost 3 bases and 0 bases, in that order; junction bases with no gene match: 2. Germline CDR1 SGHVS, CDR2 FNYEAQ. The CDR3 is 16 amino acids. CDR3 loop: CASSLPSGSSYNEQFF. The CDR3 DNA reads TGTGCCAGCAGCTTGCCTAGCGGGAGCTCCTACAATGAGCAGTTCTTC.

The chain uses TRBV18 and TRBJ2-3; D may be TRBD1 (5 bases). This CDR3 comprises 14 residues. From germline, CDR1 is KGHSH and CDR2 LQKENI. Trimming took 4 bases from V and 3 from J, leaving 11 bases between them. The CDR3, as DNA: TGTGCCAGCTCACTACAGACAGATACAGATACGCAGTATTTT. Its protein product is CASSLQTDTDTQYF.

This clone was counted between two and nine times. The chain recombines TRBV28 with TRBJ1-2; tentatively, D is TRBD1 (5 bases). V was pared by 5 bases and J by 4 bases, with 8 bases between. Looked up from germline, CDR1 is MDHEN and CDR2 is SYDVKM. The CDR3 runs to 12 residues. CDR3 sequence (DNA): TGTGCCAGCAGTCGGGACCGCTATGGCTACACCTTC. Translating gives CASSRDRYGYTF.

This clone was seen a handful of times. V is TRBV6-8 and J is TRBJ2-2; D uncertain. Per the germline V gene, CDR1 is MNHGY and CDR2 is SAAAGT. The V end was cut by 6 bases, the J end by 8 bases, with 10 bases between. The CDR3 spans 12 residues. Here the CDR3 reads CASSHDWGELFF. The CDR3 DNA reads TGTGCCAGCAGCCATGACTGGGGGGAGCTGTTTTTT.

This clone counts as medium-sized (0.01 to 0.1%). V is TRBV11-3 and J is TRBJ2-2; 7 bases are shared with TRBD1. The V and J ends lost 5 bases and 3 bases, in that order; junction bases with no gene match: 3. Looked up from germline, CDR1 is SGHNT and CDR2 is YENEEA. There are 14 residues in the CDR3. The CDR3 spells CASSAGQDTGELFF. The CDR3 region has the DNA TGTGCCAGCAGCGCCGGACAGGACACCGGGGAGCTGTTTTTT.

This clone was detected only a few times. The chain couples TRBV9 to TRBJ1-4; no clear D. With 3 bases removed from V and 0 bases from J, the gap between germline ends came to 15 bases. The CDR3 consists of 17 residues. Per germline, CDR1 SGDLS and CDR2 YYNGEE. CDR3 sequence reads: CASSGGPIPSTNEKLFF. Here the CDR3 DNA reads TGTGCCAGCAGCGGAGGTCCGATCCCTTCAACTAATGAAAAACTGTTTTTT.

This clone appeared a few times. The V call is TRBV19, the J call TRBJ2-5; D uncertain. The CDR3 contains 14 residues. V lost 3 bases and J 2 bases, leaving 10 bases between the germline ends. From germline, CDR1 is LNHDA and CDR2 SQIVND (reference sequence). The CDR3 sequence: CASSISRAQETQYF. As DNA, the CDR3 is TGTGCCAGTAGTATTTCCCGGGCTCAAGAGACCCAGTACTTC.

In this sample, this clone turned up a few times. The J gene is TRBJ1-5, the V gene TRBV11-3; D might be TRBD1 (5 bases). This CDR3 has 14 residues. Germline V gene sequence: CDR1 SGHNT, CDR2 YENEEA. V lost 5 bases and J 3 bases, leaving 11 bases between the germline ends. CDR3 residues: CASSRGQDNQPQHF. The DNA of the CDR3 is TGTGCCAGCAGCCGAGGACAAGACAATCAGCCCCAGCATTTT.

This clone is medium-sized. This sequence joins TRBV11-3 and TRBJ2-7; D possibly corresponds to TRBD2 (5 bases). V dropped 6 bases and J dropped 0 bases, with 18 bases sitting between them. Germline CDR1 reads SGHNT; CDR2 reads YENEEA. There are 16 residues in the CDR3. In nucleotides, the CDR3 is TGTGCCAGCAGAGGTTCGCGCGGGCCGAGCTCCTACGAGCAGTACTTC. It specifies CASRGSRGPSSYEQYF.

This clone is classed as large (0.1 to 1%). The gene calls are TRBV6-8 and TRBJ1-1, with a tentative D call TRBD1 (5 bases). The CDR3 has 16 amino acids. Germline CDR1 MNHGY, CDR2 SAAAGT. Trimming removed 8 bases at V and 3 bases at J, with 22 bases between. In DNA, the CDR3 is TGTGCCAGCTCGGGCTACTCCCAGGGATTTTACACTGAAGCTTTCTTT. Translation: CASSGYSQGFYTEAFF.

The rearrangement uses TRBV5-1 and TRBJ2-3; 9 bases align to TRBD2. Per germline, CDR1 SGHRS and CDR2 YFSETQ. J lost 0 bases, V lost 2 bases, and 4 bases had no gene match. This CDR3 has 16 residues. The DNA for the CDR3 is TGCGCCAGCAGCTTCCCTAGCGGGAAGAGCACAGATACGCAGTATTTT. Its protein is CASSFPSGKSTDTQYF.